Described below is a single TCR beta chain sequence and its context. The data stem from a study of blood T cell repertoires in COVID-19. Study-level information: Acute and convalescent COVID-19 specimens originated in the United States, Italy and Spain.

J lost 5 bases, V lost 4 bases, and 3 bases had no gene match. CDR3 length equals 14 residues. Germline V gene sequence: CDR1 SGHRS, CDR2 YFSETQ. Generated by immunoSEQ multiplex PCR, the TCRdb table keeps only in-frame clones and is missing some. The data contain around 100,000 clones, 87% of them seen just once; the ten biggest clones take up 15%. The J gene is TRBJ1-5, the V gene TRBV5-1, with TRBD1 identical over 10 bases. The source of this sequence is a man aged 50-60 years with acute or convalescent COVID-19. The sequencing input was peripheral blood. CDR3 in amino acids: CASSHGQGDQPQHF. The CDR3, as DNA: TGCGCCAGCAGCCACGGACAGGGGGATCAGCCCCAGCATTTT.